The T cell receptor beta chain described here comes from a study of cytomegalovirus exposure and HLA in healthy donors. Regarding the study as a whole: One later analysis reportedly identified an Asian-associated ancestry cluster that showed fewer N-insertions than the approximately 700-donor mean.

Use of 60 Vbeta and 13 Jbeta primers characterized the PCR. Profiling relied on immunoSEQ multiplex PCR, and the TCRdb table lists in-frame clones only, not all of them. The sample records about 190,000 clones, about four fifths being singletons. The CDR3 runs to 14 residues. Trimming at V came to 8 bases and at J to 1 base, leaving 7 bases not matched to a gene. Germline CDR1 MNHNS, CDR2 SASEGT. The sample holds a few counts of this clone. Its antigen is as yet unknown. Sequenced sample: PBMCs. The rearrangement links TRBV6-1 to TRBJ2-5, with TRBD1 identical over 7 bases. The TCR sequence derives from a woman aged 50 to 60 in good health and CMV-seropositive. The DNA of the CDR3 is TGTGCCAGCGCCCTTTGGGACAGCCAAGAGACCCAGTACTTC. Translation: CASALWDSQETQYF.